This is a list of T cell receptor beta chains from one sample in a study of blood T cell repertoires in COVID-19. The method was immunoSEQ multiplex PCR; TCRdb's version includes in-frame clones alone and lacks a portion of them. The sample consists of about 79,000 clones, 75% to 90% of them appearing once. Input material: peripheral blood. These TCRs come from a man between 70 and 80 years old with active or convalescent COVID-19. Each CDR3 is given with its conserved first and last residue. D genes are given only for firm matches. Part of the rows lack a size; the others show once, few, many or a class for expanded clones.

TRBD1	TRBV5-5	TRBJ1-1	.	CASSLLTGDTEAFF	TGTGCCAGCAGCTTGTTAACAGGGGACACTGAAGCTTTCTTT
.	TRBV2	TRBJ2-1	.	CASSPGLAFSEQFF	TGTGCCAGCAGTCCCGGACTCGCCTTTAGTGAGCAGTTCTTC
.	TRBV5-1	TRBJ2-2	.	CASSSGLTGELFF	TGCGCCAGCAGCTCGGGACTTACCGGGGAGCTGTTTTTT
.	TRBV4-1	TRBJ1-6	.	CASSQEGRSLGSPLHF	TGCGCCAGCAGCCAAGAAGGCCGGAGCCTTGGTTCACCCCTCCACTTT
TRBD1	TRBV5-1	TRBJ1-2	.	CASSFRTGDGYTF	TGCGCCAGCAGCTTTCGGACAGGGGATGGCTACACCTTC
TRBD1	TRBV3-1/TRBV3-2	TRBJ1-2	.	CASSQLGQVNYGYTF	TGTGCCAGCAGCCAATTAGGACAGGTTAACTATGGCTACACCTTC
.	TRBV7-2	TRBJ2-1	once	CASSLDYPTGQFF	TGTGCCAGCAGCTTAGACTATCCGACAGGGCAGTTCTTC
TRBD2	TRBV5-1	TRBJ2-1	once	CASSLAASGHSYNEQFF	TGCGCCAGCAGCTTGGCAGCTAGCGGCCACTCCTACAATGAGCAGTTCTTC
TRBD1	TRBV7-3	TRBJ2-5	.	CASSLTRDRGQETQYF	TGTGCCAGCAGCTTAACCAGGGACAGGGGGCAGGAGACCCAGTACTTC
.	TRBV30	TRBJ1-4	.	CAWSSENEKLFF	TGTGCCTGGAGTTCGGAGAATGAAAAACTGTTTTTT
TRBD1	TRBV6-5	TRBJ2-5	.	CASSSQATGGEETQYF	TGTGCCAGCAGTTCCCAAGCGACAGGGGGTGAAGAGACCCAGTACTTC
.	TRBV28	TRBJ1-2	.	CASSFVGGRDGYTF	TGTGCCAGCAGTTTCGTCGGGGGGCGAGATGGCTACACCTTC
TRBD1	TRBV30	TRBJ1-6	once	CAWSVRDRASPLHF	TGTGCCTGGAGTGTACGGGACAGGGCTTCACCCCTCCACTTT
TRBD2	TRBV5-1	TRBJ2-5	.	CASSRLPGLAGRETQYF	TGCGCCAGCAGCCGACTCCCGGGACTAGCGGGAAGGGAGACCCAGTACTTC
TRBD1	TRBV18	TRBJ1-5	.	CASSPGTGGDQPQHF	TGTGCCAGCTCACCCGGGACAGGGGGCGATCAGCCCCAGCATTTT
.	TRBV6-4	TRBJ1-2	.	CASSVQVVNLYGYTF	TGTGCCAGCAGTGTACAAGTCGTAAACCTCTATGGCTACACCTTC
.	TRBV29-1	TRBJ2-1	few	CSVAPFAYNEQFF	TGCAGCGTTGCCCCCTTCGCCTACAATGAGCAGTTCTTC
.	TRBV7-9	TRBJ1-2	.	CASTLPPTGSEGYTF	TGTGCCAGCACCCTCCCTCCCACAGGGTCGGAAGGCTACACCTTC
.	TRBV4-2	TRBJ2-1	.	CASSQVASHNEQFF	TGTGCCAGCAGCCAAGTGGCTTCTCACAATGAGCAGTTCTTC
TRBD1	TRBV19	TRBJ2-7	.	CASLGQEPYEQYF	TGTGCCAGCCTCGGACAGGAGCCCTACGAGCAGTACTTC
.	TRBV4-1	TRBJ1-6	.	CASSQEGRGLGSPLHF	TGCGCCAGCAGCCAAGAGGGGCGGGGGCTAGGCTCACCCCTCCACTTT
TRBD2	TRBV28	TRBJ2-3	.	CASREGGLAADTQYF	TGTGCCAGCAGGGAAGGGGGACTAGCGGCAGATACGCAGTATTTT
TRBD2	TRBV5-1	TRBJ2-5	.	CASSGTIGETQYF	TGCGCCAGTTCCGGGACTATCGGAGAGACCCAGTACTTC
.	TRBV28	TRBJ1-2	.	CASSLGRVYGYTF	TGTGCCAGCAGTTTAGGCAGGGTCTATGGCTACACCTTC
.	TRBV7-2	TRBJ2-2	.	CASRKRTAVGELFF	TGTGCCAGCAGAAAACGGACAGCGGTCGGGGAGCTGTTTTTT
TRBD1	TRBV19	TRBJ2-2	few	CAITSGETGGNTGELFF	TGTGCCATCACTAGTGGGGAAACAGGGGGGAACACCGGGGAGCTGTTTTTT
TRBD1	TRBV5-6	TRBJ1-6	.	CASSSQWTGWSSPLHF	TGTGCCAGCAGCTCGCAGTGGACAGGGTGGAGTTCACCCCTCCACTTT
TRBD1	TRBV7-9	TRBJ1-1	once	CASSPQGASGEAFF	TGTGCCAGCAGCCCCCAGGGGGCTTCAGGTGAAGCTTTCTTT
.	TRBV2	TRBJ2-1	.	CASSEGSGFYNEQFF	TGTGCCAGCAGTGAAGGTAGCGGTTTCTACAATGAGCAGTTCTTC
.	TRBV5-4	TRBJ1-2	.	CASSQITRDTNYGYTF	TGTGCCAGCAGTCAAATCACCCGGGACACCAACTATGGCTACACCTTC
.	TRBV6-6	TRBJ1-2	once	CASSYSHTNYGYTF	TGTGCCAGCAGTTACTCTCACACAAACTATGGCTACACCTTC
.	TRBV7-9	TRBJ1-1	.	CASSLVEGEAFF	TGTGCCAGCAGCTTAGTAGAGGGTGAAGCTTTCTTT
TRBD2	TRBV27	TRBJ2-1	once	CASTFKTGTSGHNEQFF	TGTGCCAGCACCTTCAAAACCGGGACTAGCGGTCACAATGAGCAGTTCTTC
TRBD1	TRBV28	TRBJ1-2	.	CASSYRGYGYTF	TGTGCCAGCTCATACAGGGGGTATGGCTACACCTTC
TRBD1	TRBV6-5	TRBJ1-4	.	CASSLTGQGVLKLFF	TGTGCCAGCAGTCTCACCGGACAGGGAGTATTAAAACTGTTTTTT
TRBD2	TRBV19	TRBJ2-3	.	CASSSLAGIADTQYF	TGTGCCAGTAGCTCACTAGCGGGAATTGCAGATACGCAGTATTTT
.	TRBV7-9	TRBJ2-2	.	CASNSVRGAYTGELFF	TGTGCCAGCAACTCTGTCCGGGGGGCCTACACCGGGGAGCTGTTTTTT
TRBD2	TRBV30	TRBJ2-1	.	CAWSTGTRTGNEQFF	TGTGCCTGGAGCACCGGGACTAGGACTGGCAATGAGCAGTTCTTC
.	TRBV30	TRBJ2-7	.	CAWTTAGTTYEQYF	TGTGCCTGGACGACGGCAGGGACAACCTACGAGCAGTACTTC
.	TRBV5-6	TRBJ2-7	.	CASSRRGYEQYF	TGTGCCAGCAGCAGGAGGGGCTACGAGCAGTACTTC
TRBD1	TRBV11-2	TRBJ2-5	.	CASSLPGQGQETQYF	TGTGCCAGCAGCCTGCCGGGACAGGGACAAGAGACCCAGTACTTC
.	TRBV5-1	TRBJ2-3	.	CASSLVMLAGTDTQYF	TGCGCCAGCAGCTTGGTGATGTTAGCGGGCACAGATACGCAGTATTTT
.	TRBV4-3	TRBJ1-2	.	CASSQDRATENYGYTF	TGCGCCAGCAGCCAAGATAGGGCGACAGAAAACTATGGCTACACCTTC
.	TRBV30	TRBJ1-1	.	CAWSRGGFTEAFF	TGTGCCTGGAGCCGGGGAGGGTTCACTGAAGCTTTCTTT
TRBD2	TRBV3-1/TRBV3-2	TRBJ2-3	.	CASSQGSAGGPSQYF	TGTGCCAGCAGCCAAGGGTCGGCGGGGGGCCCATCGCAGTATTTT
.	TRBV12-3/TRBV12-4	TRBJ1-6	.	CASTRQSSPLHF	TGTGCCAGCACCCGACAGTCCTCACCCCTCCACTTT
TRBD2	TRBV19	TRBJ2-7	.	CASSIRAGDYEQYF	TGTGCCAGTAGTATCCGGGCGGGGGACTACGAGCAGTACTTC
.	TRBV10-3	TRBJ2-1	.	CAISESGLNNEQFF	TGTGCCATCAGTGAGTCGGGACTTAACAATGAGCAGTTCTTC
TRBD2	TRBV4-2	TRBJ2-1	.	CASSQGPTSGLPHEQFF	TGTGCCAGCAGCCAAGGACCGACTAGCGGCCTGCCCCATGAGCAGTTCTTC
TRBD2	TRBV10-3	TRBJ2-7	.	CAISSPGEGTYEQYF	TGTGCCATCAGTTCCCCTGGGGAGGGGACCTACGAGCAGTACTTC
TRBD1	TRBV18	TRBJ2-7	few	CASSPGQGNEQYF	TGTGCCAGCTCACCGGGACAGGGAAACGAGCAGTACTTC
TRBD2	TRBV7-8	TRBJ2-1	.	CASSQRGLAAYNEQFF	TGTGCCAGCAGCCAGAGGGGACTAGCGGCTTACAATGAGCAGTTCTTC
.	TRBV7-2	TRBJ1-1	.	CASSPRGGTEAFF	TGTGCCAGCAGCCCCAGAGGGGGAACTGAAGCTTTCTTT
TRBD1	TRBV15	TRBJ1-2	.	CATSGSLRDRGKGGLGYTF	TGTGCCACCAGCGGGAGCCTCCGGGACAGGGGGAAAGGGGGCCTTGGCTACACCTTC
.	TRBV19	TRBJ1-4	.	CASSSQRNEKLFF	TGTGCCAGTAGTTCGCAGCGAAATGAAAAACTGTTTTTT